A single sample is the source of the 27 T cell receptor beta chains below, sequenced in a study of glioma-infiltrating T cells. TCR alpha and beta CDR3 regions were amplified from RNA using iRepertoire nested multiplex PCR. TCRdb fed the multiplex PCR reads into MiXCR, producing one record per CDR3 protein. The top ten clones hold about 5.2% of a sample with roughly 200,000 distinct CDR3 sequences, about 47% of them seen once. Sequencing used glioma tissue, nonneoplastic brain tissue, or PBMCs (not recorded which). These receptors all stem from a human donor with low-grade glioma or glioblastoma, undergoing nonglioma brain surgery, or in good health (not recorded which).

The CDR3, as DNA: TGTGCCAGCAGCCAACTAAGCCGGGGCCCTGGAGAAAAACTGTTTTTT. It yields the protein CASSQLSRGPGEKLFF. The V gene is TRBV3-1, the J gene TRBJ1-4; maybe TRBD1 (5 bases). CDR1 and CDR2 (germline): LGHDT, YNNKEL (reference sequence). V dropped 2 bases and J dropped 8 bases, with 18 bases sitting between them. The CDR3 sequence is 16 residues long. Looking up the rest from reference TRBV3-1 and TRBJ1-4 gives the full variable domain: DTAVSQTPKYLVTQMGNDKSIKCEQNLGHDTMYWYKQDSKKFLKIMFSYNNKELIINETVPNRFSPKSPDKAHLNLHINSLELGDSAVYFCASSQLSRGPGEKLFFGSGTQLSVL.

The chain links TRBV4-2 to TRBJ2-2, with a possible D match to TRBD1 (6 bases). Trimming took 0 bases from V and 7 from J, leaving 15 bases between them. In germline, CDR1 is LGHNA, CDR2 YNFKEQ. The CDR3 contains 16 residues. CDR3 protein: CASSQEGAGFIGELFF. The CDR3 DNA reads as TGTGCCAGCAGCCAAGAGGGGGCAGGATTCATCGGGGAGCTGTTTTTT.

This clonotype was recorded at least ten times. This chain links TRBV20-1 with TRBJ2-7, with a weak D call TRBD1 (5 bases). CDR1 is DFQATT and CDR2 is SNEGSKA in the germline V gene (reference sequence). Trimming left V 6 bases short and J 6 bases short, with 18 bases between. This CDR3 contains 13 residues. The CDR3 DNA reads as TGCAGTGCCCAGGGTATCAGGCTGAGCGAGCAGTACTTC. This translates into CSAQGIRLSEQYF.

Remarks on this clonotype: At one of its ends the junction is not consistent with the germline gene, which may arise from a read error. V usage is TRBV27 and J usage is TRBJ2-7; D unclear. The CDR3 extends over 14 amino acids. The germline gives CDR1 MNHEY, CDR2 SMNVEV (reference sequence). DNA of the CDR3: TGTACCAGCAGTACAAGGAGCGATCCCTACGAGCAGTACTTC. This encodes CTSSTRSDPYEQYF.

In its sample, this clonotype was seen many times. The CDR3 DNA reads as TGTGCCAGCAGTGAAAGTACGGTTAGAAACACCATATATTTT. Translating gives CASSESTVRNTIYF. This sequence joins TRBV2 and TRBJ1-3, with D hard to call. This CDR3 has 14 residues. V lost 2 bases and J lost 5, with 10 bases in between. Germline V gene lookup returns CDR1 SNHLY and CDR2 FYNNEI.

This clonotype was picked up many times. V and J are TRBV20-1 and TRBJ2-7; 9 bases are shared with TRBD1. Trimming at V came to 4 bases and at J to 5 bases, leaving 6 bases not matched to a gene. From germline, CDR1 is DFQATT and CDR2 SNEGSKA (reference sequence). The CDR3 contains 13 residues. The CDR3 sequence is CSATQGQGDEQYF. For the CDR3, the DNA is TGCAGTGCTACCCAGGGACAGGGCGACGAGCAGTACTTC.

This clonotype appeared many times. The genes are TRBV20-1 and TRBJ2-7, with D hard to call. This CDR3 spans 14 amino acids. V lost 4 bases to trimming and J lost 3 bases, with 16 bases between them. Germline V gene lookup returns CDR1 DFQATT and CDR2 SNEGSKA (reference sequence). CDR3 coding DNA: TGCAGTGCTAAAGACGGATCAAAAGGCTACGAGCAGTACTTC. Translating gives CSAKDGSKGYEQYF.

Turning to this clonotype: This clone may be a read error of a much larger clone one base away. The rearrangement links TRBV28 to TRBJ2-1; unclear D gene. Trimming took 4 bases from V and 15 from J, leaving 22 bases between them. The CDR3 is made up of 14 amino acids. Germline CDR1 MDHEN, CDR2 SYDVKM. The CDR3 nucleotides are TGTGCCAGCAGTTCCCCTGGCGCGGTCCGCCCAGGGTTCTTC. Amino acids: CASSSPGAVRPGFF.

Points on this clonotype: Possible read error: a much larger clone is one base away. The genes are TRBV3-1 and TRBJ1-3, with D unresolved. There are 13 residues in the CDR3. The germline V gene encodes CDR1 LGHDT and CDR2 YNNKEL (reference sequence). CDR3 DNA sequence: TGTGCCAGCAGCGGATCGGCTGGAAACGCCATATATTTT. It is translated as CASSGSAGNAIYF.

Only a few counts were recorded for this clonotype. The chain is built from TRBV7-8 and TRBJ2-1; 8 bases agree with TRBD2. Germline lookup yields CDR1 SGHVS and CDR2 FQNEAQ. The CDR3 has 17 amino acids. The junction had 11 bases not matched to a gene; V was cut back by 5 bases and J by 2 bases. CDR3 loop: CASSPQSLAEPYNEQFF. The CDR3 DNA sequence: TGTGCCAGCAGCCCTCAATCACTAGCGGAGCCCTACAATGAGCAGTTCTTC. The whole variable domain, remainder taken from reference TRBV7-8 and TRBJ2-1, is GAGVSQSPRYKVAKRGQDVALRCDPISGHVSLFWYQQALGQGPEFLTYFQNEAQLDKSGLPSDRFFAERPEGSVSTLKIQRTQQEDSAVYLCASSPQSLAEPYNEQFFGPGTRLTVL.

V is TRBV5-1 and J is TRBJ1-1; the match to TRBD1 covers 7 bases. V shed 5 bases and J 2 bases; nucleotides not matched to a gene: 9. Germline CDR1 reads SGHRS; CDR2 reads YFSETQ. This CDR3 spans 15 amino acids. The CDR3 DNA reads as TGCGCCAGCAGTCGCCCCGGGACAGACAACACTGAAGCTTTCTTT. The encoded protein is CASSRPGTDNTEAFF.

The chain links TRBV20-1 to TRBJ2-2; maybe TRBD2 (6 bases). CDR1 and CDR2 (germline): DFQATT, SNEGSKA (reference sequence). This CDR3 has 15 amino acids. Trimming left V 4 bases short and J 0 bases short, with 12 bases between. CDR3 protein: CSATRGTANTGELFF. As DNA, the CDR3 is TGCAGTGCTACCCGGGGGACGGCGAACACCGGGGAGCTGTTTTTT.

V gene TRBV19 combines with J gene TRBJ1-1; 10 nucleotides line up with TRBD1. CDR1 is LNHDA and CDR2 is SQIVND in the germline V gene (reference sequence). This CDR3 region has 15 residues. V trimming: 6 bases; J trimming: 10 bases; junction bases outside the gene matches: 14. For the CDR3, the DNA is TGTGCCAGTAGCTCCGACAGGGGGCCTTGGTCTGGAGCTTTCTTT. Translation gives CASSSDRGPWSGAFF.

Turning to this clonotype: The junction shows a germline mismatch at one end, possibly a read error. The chain is built from TRBV7-9 and TRBJ2-1; tentatively, D is TRBD1 or TRBD2 (6 bases each). This CDR3 comprises 14 residues. Germline lookup yields CDR1 SEHNR and CDR2 FQNEAQ (reference sequence). The CDR3 sequence is CASSPGDTADEEFF. The CDR3 DNA reads as TGTGCCAGCAGCCCGGGGGACACTGCGGATGAGGAGTTCTTC.

This clonotype was picked up one time. Relative to the germline gene, one junction end is altered; a read error may explain this. This chain uses TRBV6-8 with TRBJ1-5, with no clear D. The CDR3 covers 12 residues. Germline V gives CDR1 MNHGY, CDR2 SAAAGT. CDR3 residues: CASQRPTQPQDF. CDR3 bases: TGTGCCAGCCAAAGGCCAACCCAGCCCCAGGATTTT.

The CDR3 coding sequence is TGTGCCAGCTCACCTACTGCGGGAGGGCCTGGAGGGGAGAAGTTCTTC. It encodes CASSPTAGGPGGEKFF. The chain combines TRBV18 with TRBJ2-1, with TRBD2 identical over 9 bases. J was trimmed by 14 bases and V by 3 bases; bases with no gene match: 17. Germline lookup yields CDR1 KGHSH and CDR2 LQKENI. The CDR3 is made up of 16 amino acids.

This clonotype was seen only a few times. The genes are TRBV12-3 or TRBV12-4 and TRBJ2-5, with TRBD2 as a possible D gene (5 bases). The CDR3 loop spans 18 amino acids. V was pared by 5 bases and J by 4 bases, with 26 bases between. CDR3 protein: CASSLARSGTQGGETQYF. CDR3 nucleotides: TGTGCCAGCAGTCTCGCTCGATCGGGCACCCAAGGAGGAGAGACCCAGTACTTC.

As regards this clonotype: One base away lies a much larger clone, so this may be a sequencing read error. The chain carries TRBV20-1 and TRBJ2-7; D gene uncertain. Germline lookup yields CDR1 DFQATT and CDR2 SNEGSKA (reference sequence). The V gene lost 4 bases and the J gene lost 3 bases, with 10 bases spanning the gap. The CDR3 is 12 residues long. CDR3 loop: CSAKYLDYEQYF. The CDR3 DNA is TGCAGTGCTAAGTACCTGGACTACGAGCAGTACTTC.

This sequence joins TRBV10-1 and TRBJ1-1, with 8 nucleotides matching TRBD1. V lost 8 bases to trimming and J lost 3 bases; unmatched junction nucleotides: 8. The CDR3 has 14 residues. CDR1 is WNHNN, CDR2 SYGVQD, per germline (reference sequence). CDR3 sequence reads: CASGTGNEHTEAFF. The CDR3 nucleotides read TGCGCCAGCGGGACAGGTAATGAGCACACTGAAGCTTTCTTT.

This chain links TRBV5-6 with TRBJ1-2, with D possibly being TRBD1 (6 bases). The CDR3 extends over 14 amino acids. The germline V gene encodes CDR1 SGHDT and CDR2 YYEEEE. V shed 4 bases and J shed 8 bases, with 18 bases lying between them. This CDR3 is CASSRTGRSRGYTF. The CDR3 coding sequence is TGTGCCAGCAGCCGTACAGGGAGGTCTCGAGGCTACACCTTC. The full variable domain, with the rest looked up from reference TRBV5-6 and TRBJ1-2, is DAGVTQSPTHLIKTRGQQVTLRCSPKSGHDTVSWYQQALGQGPQFIFQYYEEEERQRGNFPDRFSGHQFPNYSSELNVNALLLGDSALYLCASSRTGRSRGYTFGSGTRLTVV.

This clonotype was counted at least ten times. The chain couples TRBV25-1 to TRBJ2-3; 8 nucleotides align to TRBD2. Germline V gene data show CDR1 as MGHDK and CDR2 as SYGVNS. The CDR3 runs 15 residues. Losses at the gene ends were 2 bases for V and 2 bases for J; bases not matched to a gene: 3. The CDR3 DNA follows: TGTGCCAGCAGTGAAGTAGCGGGATACACAGATACGCAGTATTTT. Protein: CASSEVAGYTDTQYF.

This clonotype was found once. It may be a read error: a sequence one base away is much more abundant. The chain joins TRBV28 to TRBJ2-5, with TRBD1 matching 8 bases. The DNA end lines up better with TRBJ2-7; the J call may be wrong. CDR1 is MDHEN, CDR2 SYDVKM, per germline. CDR3 size: 15 residues. The CDR3 loop reads CACSSTGQALYEQYF. CDR3 coding DNA: TGTGCCTGCAGTTCTACGGGACAGGCCCTCTACGAGCAGTACTTC.

The table lists this clonotype with a few counts. The rearrangement uses TRBV2 and TRBJ1-1; no definite D call. CDR1 is SNHLY and CDR2 is FYNNEI in the germline V gene. The CDR3 has 14 amino acids. The ends were cut back, 1 base at V and 8 bases at J, with 14 bases in the middle. In nucleotides, the CDR3 is TGTGCCAGCAGTGAAGTTCCAATCCCGAGGGAAGCTTTCTTT. Its protein is CASSEVPIPREAFF.

This clonotype occurred a few times. This may be a read error, as it is one base from a much larger clone. The V call is TRBV15, the J call TRBJ2-3; D remains unclear. Germline V CDR1 and CDR2: LNHNV, YYDKDF (reference sequence). The CDR3 contains 14 residues. The CDR3: CATSRDPRTDTQCF. The CDR3 coding sequence is TGTGCCACCAGCAGAGATCCGCGCACAGATACGCAGTGTTTT.

A remark on this clonotype: The junction shows a germline mismatch at one end, possibly a read error. V and J are TRBV11-1 and TRBJ1-6; no clear D gene. CDR1 is SGHAT and CDR2 is FQDESV in the germline V gene (reference sequence). This CDR3 has 13 amino acids. This chain's CDR3 is CASSIQNNSHLHF. The CDR3 DNA follows: TGTGCCAGCAGCATACAGAATAATTCACACCTCCACTTT.

Concerning this clonotype itself: The junction differs from germline at one of its ends, possibly a read error. The chain links TRBV5-4 to TRBJ1-1; 7 bases fit TRBD1. Germline V gene sequence: CDR1 SGHNT, CDR2 YYREEE (reference sequence). The CDR3 runs 15 residues. This chain's CDR3 is CASSWGDRENTKAFF. The CDR3 region has the DNA TGTGCCAGCAGCTGGGGAGACAGGGAGAACACTAAAGCTTTCTTT.

Turning to this clonotype: Being one base from a much bigger clone, this may be a read error. The chain is built from TRBV6-4 and TRBJ2-1, with a weak D call TRBD2 (6 bases). Germline V gives CDR1 MRHNA, CDR2 SNTAGT. Trimming cost V 7 bases and J 10 bases, with 20 bases left between them. This CDR3 contains 14 residues. The DNA of the CDR3 is TGTGCCAGCACTCCCCCAGGATCGGGAGAAGAGCAGTTCTTC. The encoded protein is CASTPPGSGEEQFF.